This T cell receptor (beta chain) was sequenced in a study of cytomegalovirus exposure and HLA in healthy donors. Concerning this clone itself: Its antigen is unidentified.

It was with 60 Vbeta and 13 Jbeta primers that the PCR ran. Repertoires were generated with immunoSEQ multiplex PCR, while TCRdb's copy carries only in-frame clones and drops some. Here the sample spans tens of thousands of clones, less than 80% being singletons. Donors consisted of healthy bone marrow donors. The CDR3 length is 12 residues. V was cut by 4 bases and J by 2 bases, with 6 bases left in between. Per germline, CDR1 SGDLS and CDR2 YYNGEE. Findings and limits, study-wide: A later analysis showed TCR association rates differing by HLA locus, peaking at DRB1 and lowest at HLA-C. Among immune exposure information, only CMV serostatus was available. Indistinguishability led to the exclusion of some V segments, TRBV6-2 and TRBV6-3 included.

This clonotype was sampled from a young man in good health and CMV-seronegative. Input material: PBMCs. This rearrangement joins TRBV9 to TRBJ2-5; D is undetermined. CDR3 protein: CASSPNQETQYF. CDR3 in DNA: TGTGCCAGCAGCCCCAATCAAGAGACCCAGTACTTC.